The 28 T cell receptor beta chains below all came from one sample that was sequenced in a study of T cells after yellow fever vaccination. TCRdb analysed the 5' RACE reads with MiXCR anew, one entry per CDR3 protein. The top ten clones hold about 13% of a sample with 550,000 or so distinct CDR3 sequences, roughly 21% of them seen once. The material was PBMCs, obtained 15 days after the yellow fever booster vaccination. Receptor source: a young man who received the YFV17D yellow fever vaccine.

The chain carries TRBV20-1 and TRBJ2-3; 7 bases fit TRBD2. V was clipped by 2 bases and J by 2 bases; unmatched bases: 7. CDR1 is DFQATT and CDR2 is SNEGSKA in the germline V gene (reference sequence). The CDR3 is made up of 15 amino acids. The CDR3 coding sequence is TGCAGTGCTAGACACCCAGCGGGGAACACAGATACGCAGTATTTT. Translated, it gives CSARHPAGNTDTQYF.

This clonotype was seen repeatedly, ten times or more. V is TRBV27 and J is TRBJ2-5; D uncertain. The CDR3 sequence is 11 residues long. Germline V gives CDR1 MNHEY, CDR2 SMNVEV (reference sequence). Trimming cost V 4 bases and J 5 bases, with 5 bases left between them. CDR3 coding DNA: TGTGCCAGCAGTTGGGGTGAGACCCAGTACTTC. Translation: CASSWGETQYF.

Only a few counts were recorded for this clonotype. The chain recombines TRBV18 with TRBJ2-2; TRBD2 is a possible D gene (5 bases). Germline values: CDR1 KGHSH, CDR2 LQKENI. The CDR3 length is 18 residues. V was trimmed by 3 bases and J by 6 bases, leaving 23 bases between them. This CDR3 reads CASSPEGMGSDRSGELFF. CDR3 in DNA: TGTGCCAGCTCACCTGAGGGAATGGGGTCGGACCGTTCCGGGGAGCTGTTTTTT. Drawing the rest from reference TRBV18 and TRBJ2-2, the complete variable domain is NAGVMQNPRHLVRRRGQEARLRCSPMKGHSHVYWYRQLPEEGLKFMVYLQKENIIDESGMPKERFSAEFPKEGPSILRIQQVVRGDSAAYFCASSPEGMGSDRSGELFFGEGSRLTVL.

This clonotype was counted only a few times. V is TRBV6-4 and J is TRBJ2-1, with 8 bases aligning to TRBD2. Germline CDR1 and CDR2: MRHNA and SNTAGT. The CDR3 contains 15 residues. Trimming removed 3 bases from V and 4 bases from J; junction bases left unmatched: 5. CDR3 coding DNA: TGTGCCAGCAGTGAAACTAGCGGACAATACAATGAGCAGTTCTTC. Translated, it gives CASSETSGQYNEQFF.

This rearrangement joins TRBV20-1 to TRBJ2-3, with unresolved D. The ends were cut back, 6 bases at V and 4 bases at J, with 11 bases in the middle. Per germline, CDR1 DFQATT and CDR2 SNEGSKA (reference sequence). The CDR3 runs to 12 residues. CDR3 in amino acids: CSAPPAADTQYF. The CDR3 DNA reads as TGCAGTGCCCCTCCGGCAGCAGATACGCAGTATTTT.

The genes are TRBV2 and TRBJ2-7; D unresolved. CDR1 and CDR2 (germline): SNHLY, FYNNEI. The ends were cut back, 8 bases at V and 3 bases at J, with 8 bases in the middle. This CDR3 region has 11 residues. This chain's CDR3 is CASHRIYEQYF. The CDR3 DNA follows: TGTGCCAGCCACCGGATCTACGAGCAGTACTTC.

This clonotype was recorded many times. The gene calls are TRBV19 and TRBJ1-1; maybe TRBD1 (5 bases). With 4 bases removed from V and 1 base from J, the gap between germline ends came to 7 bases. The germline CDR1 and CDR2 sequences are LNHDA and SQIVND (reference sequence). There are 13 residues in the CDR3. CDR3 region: CASSTTGNTEAFF. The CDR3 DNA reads TGTGCCAGTAGTACAACAGGGAACACTGAAGCTTTCTTT.

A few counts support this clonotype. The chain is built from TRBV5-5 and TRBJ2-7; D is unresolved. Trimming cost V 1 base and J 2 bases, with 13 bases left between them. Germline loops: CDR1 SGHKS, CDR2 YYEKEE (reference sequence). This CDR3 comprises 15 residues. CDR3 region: CASSLLPEKPYEQYF. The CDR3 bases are TGTGCCAGCAGCTTGCTTCCAGAAAAGCCCTACGAGCAGTACTTC. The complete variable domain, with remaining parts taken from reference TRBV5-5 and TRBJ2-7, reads DAGVTQSPTHLIKTRGQQVTLRCSPISGHKSVSWYQQVLGQGPQFIFQYYEKEERGRGNFPDRFSARQFPNYSSELNVNALLLGDSALYLCASSLLPEKPYEQYFGPGTRLTVT.

The CDR3 DNA reads as TGCAGTGCCCTGCATACCGCTGGAAACACCATATATTTT. This encodes CSALHTAGNTIYF. The chain uses TRBV20-1 and TRBJ1-3; D is ambiguous. Trimming removed 6 bases at V and 2 bases at J, with 11 bases between. The germline gives CDR1 DFQATT, CDR2 SNEGSKA (reference sequence). This CDR3 contains 13 residues.

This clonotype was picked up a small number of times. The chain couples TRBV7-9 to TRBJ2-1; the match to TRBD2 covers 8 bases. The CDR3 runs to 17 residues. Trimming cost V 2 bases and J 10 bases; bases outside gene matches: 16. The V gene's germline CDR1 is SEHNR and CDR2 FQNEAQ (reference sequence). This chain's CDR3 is CASSLSGLAGSSGEQFF. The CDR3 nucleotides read TGTGCCAGCAGCTTATCGGGCCTAGCGGGCTCAAGTGGCGAGCAGTTCTTC. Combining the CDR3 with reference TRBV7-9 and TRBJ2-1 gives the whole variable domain DTGVSQNPRHKITKRGQNVTFRCDPISEHNRLYWYRQTLGQGPEFLTYFQNEAQLEKSRLLSDRFSAERPKGSFSTLEIQRTEQGDSAMYLCASSLSGLAGSSGEQFFGPGTRLTVL.

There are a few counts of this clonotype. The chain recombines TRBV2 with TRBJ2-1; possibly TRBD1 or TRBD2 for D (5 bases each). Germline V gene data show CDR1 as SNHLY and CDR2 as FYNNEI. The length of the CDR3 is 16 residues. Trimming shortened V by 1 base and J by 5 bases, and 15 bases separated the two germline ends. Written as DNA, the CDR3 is TGTGCCAGCAGTGAAGGGTGGGGGTCTAAAAACAATGAGCAGTTCTTC. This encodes CASSEGWGSKNNEQFF. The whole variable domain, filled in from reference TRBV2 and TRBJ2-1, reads EPEVTQTPSHQVTQMGQEVILRCVPISNHLYFYWYRQILGQKVEFLVSFYNNEISEKSEIFDDQFSVERPDGSNFTLKIRSTKLEDSAMYFCASSEGWGSKNNEQFFGPGTRLTVL.

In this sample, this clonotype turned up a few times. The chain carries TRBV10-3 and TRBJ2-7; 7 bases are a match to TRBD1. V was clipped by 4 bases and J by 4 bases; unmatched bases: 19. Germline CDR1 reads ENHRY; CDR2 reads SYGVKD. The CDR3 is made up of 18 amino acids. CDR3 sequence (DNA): TGTGCCATCAGTGCGGGACAGACGTCCGGGACGCTCAGGTACGAGCAGTACTTC. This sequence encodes CAISAGQTSGTLRYEQYF.

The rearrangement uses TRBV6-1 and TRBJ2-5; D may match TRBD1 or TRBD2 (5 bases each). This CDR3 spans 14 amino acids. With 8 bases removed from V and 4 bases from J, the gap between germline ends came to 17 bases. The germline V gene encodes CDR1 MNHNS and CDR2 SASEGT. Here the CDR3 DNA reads TGTGCCAGCGGCCGGGGCTATCTTGGAGAGACCCAGTACTTC. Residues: CASGRGYLGETQYF.

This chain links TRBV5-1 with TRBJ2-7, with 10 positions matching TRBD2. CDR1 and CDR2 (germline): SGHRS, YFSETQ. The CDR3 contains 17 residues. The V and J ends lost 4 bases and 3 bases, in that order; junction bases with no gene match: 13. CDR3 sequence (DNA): TGCGCCAGCAGCGATAAGGTTAGCGGGAGGAATCACTACGAGCAGTACTTC. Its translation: CASSDKVSGRNHYEQYF.

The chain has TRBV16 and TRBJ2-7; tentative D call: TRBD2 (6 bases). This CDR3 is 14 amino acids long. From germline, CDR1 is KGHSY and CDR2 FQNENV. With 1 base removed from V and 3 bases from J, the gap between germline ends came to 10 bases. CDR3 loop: CASSQFGGGYEQYF. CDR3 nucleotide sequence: TGTGCCAGCAGCCAATTCGGGGGAGGCTACGAGCAGTACTTC.

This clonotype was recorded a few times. In DNA form, the CDR3 reads TGCAGTGCCGAACCCTTACAGAACCAAGAGACCCAGTACTTC. This sequence encodes CSAEPLQNQETQYF. The chain combines TRBV20-1 with TRBJ2-5; D remains unclear. Looked up from germline, CDR1 is DFQATT and CDR2 is SNEGSKA (reference sequence). The CDR3 runs 14 residues. Trimming shortened V by 6 bases and J by 0 bases, and 14 bases separated the two germline ends.

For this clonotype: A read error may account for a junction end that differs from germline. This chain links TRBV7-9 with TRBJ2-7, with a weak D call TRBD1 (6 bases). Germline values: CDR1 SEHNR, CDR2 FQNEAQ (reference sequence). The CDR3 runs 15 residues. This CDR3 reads CASSSDRSPRYEQYF. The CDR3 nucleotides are TGTGCAAGCAGCTCCGACAGGTCCCCGCGCTACGAGCAGTACTTC.

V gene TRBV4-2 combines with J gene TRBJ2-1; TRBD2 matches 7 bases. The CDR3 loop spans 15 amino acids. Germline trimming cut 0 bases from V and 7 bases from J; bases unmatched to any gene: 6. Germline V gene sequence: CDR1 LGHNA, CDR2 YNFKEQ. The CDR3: CASSQDLGLKNEQFF. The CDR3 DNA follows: TGTGCCAGCAGCCAAGATCTGGGACTAAAGAATGAGCAGTTCTTC.

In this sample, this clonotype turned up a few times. The CDR3 region is CASSQFTGETGELFF. Written as DNA, the CDR3 is TGCGCCAGCAGCCAATTTACGGGAGAGACCGGGGAGCTGTTTTTT. The chain combines TRBV4-3 with TRBJ2-2; possibly TRBD2 for D (6 bases). The V end was cut by 2 bases, the J end by 5 bases, with 12 bases between. Germline-derived CDR1 and CDR2 are LGHNA and YSLEER. This CDR3 is built from 15 residues.

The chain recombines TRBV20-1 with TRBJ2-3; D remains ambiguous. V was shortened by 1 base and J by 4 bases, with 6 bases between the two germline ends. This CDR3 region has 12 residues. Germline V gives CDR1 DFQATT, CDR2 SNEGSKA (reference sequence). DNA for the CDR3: TGCAGTGCTAGAGCCGTCTCAGATACGCAGTATTTT. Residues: CSARAVSDTQYF.

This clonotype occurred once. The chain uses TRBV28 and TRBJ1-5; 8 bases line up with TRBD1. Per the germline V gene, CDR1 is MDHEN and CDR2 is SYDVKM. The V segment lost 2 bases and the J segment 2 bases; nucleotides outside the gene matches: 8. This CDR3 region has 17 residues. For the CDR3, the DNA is TGTGCCAGCAGTTTAAATCAGGGGGCGCCGGGCAATCAGCCCCAGCATTTT. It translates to CASSLNQGAPGNQPQHF.

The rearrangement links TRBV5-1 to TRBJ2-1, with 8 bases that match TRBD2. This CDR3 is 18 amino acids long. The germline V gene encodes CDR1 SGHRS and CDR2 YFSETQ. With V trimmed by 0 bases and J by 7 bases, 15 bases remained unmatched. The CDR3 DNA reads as TGCGCCAGCAGCTTGGCCCTTTTGGTGAAGCGGGAGAGGAATGAGCAGTTCTTC. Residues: CASSLALLVKRERNEQFF.

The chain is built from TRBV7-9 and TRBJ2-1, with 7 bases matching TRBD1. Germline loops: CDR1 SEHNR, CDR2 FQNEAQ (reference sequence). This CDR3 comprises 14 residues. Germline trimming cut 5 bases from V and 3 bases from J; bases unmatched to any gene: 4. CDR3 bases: TGTGCCAGCAGCCCACGACAGGGCTACAATGAGCAGTTCTTC. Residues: CASSPRQGYNEQFF. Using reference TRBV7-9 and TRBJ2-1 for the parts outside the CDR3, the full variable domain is DTGVSQNPRHKITKRGQNVTFRCDPISEHNRLYWYRQTLGQGPEFLTYFQNEAQLEKSRLLSDRFSAERPKGSFSTLEIQRTEQGDSAMYLCASSPRQGYNEQFFGPGTRLTVL.

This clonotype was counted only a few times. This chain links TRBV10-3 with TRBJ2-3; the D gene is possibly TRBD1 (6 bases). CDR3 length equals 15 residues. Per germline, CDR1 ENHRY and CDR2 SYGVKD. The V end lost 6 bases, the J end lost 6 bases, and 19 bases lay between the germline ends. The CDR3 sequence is CAIRAIGGLWDTQYF. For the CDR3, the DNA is TGTGCCATCAGGGCAATAGGGGGTCTCTGGGATACGCAGTATTTT.

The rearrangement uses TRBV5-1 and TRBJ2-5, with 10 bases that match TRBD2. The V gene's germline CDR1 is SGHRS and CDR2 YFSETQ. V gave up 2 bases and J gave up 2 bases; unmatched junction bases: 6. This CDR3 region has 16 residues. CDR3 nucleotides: TGCGCCAGCAGCTTAGCGGGAGGGCGGATACAAGAGACCCAGTACTTC. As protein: CASSLAGGRIQETQYF.

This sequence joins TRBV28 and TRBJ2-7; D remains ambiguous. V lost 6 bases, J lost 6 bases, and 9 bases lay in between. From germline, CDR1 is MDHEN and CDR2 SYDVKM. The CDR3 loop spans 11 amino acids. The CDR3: CASRDLGEQYF. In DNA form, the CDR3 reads TGTGCCAGCAGGGACCTGGGCGAGCAGTACTTC.

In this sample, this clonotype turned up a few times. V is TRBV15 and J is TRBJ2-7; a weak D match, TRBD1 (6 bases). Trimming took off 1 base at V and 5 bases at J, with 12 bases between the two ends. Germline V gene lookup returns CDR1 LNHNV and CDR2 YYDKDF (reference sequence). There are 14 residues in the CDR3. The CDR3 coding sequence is TGTGCCACCAGCAGAGGTAACAGGGTCGACGAGCAGTACTTC. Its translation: CATSRGNRVDEQYF.

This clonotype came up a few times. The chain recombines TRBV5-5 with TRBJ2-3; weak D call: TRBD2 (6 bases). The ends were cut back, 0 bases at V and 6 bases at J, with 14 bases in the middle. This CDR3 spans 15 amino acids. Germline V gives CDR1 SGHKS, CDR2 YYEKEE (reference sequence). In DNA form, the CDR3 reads TGTGCCAGCAGCTTGGGAGGGTTCGGAGGGGATACGCAGTATTTT. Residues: CASSLGGFGGDTQYF.